A single sample is the source of the 20 T cell receptor beta chains below, sequenced in a study of T cell responses to AZD1222 COVID-19 vaccine. Data came from immunoSEQ multiplex PCR; TCRdb stores just in-frame clones and leaves some out. Among some 180,000 clones listed, about 93% were seen once. The material was peripheral blood, obtained 28 days after the second dose of the MenACWY control vaccine. These TCRs come from an adult who received the MenACWY meningococcal vaccine as a control.

The genes are TRBV9 and TRBJ1-1; D is perhaps TRBD1 (6 bases). Germline loops: CDR1 SGDLS, CDR2 YYNGEE. V was clipped by 3 bases and J by 4 bases, with 13 bases between them. CDR3 size: 14 residues. Written as DNA, the CDR3 is TGTGCCAGCAGCGCCGGACAGAGTATCACTGAAGCTTTCTTT. It encodes CASSAGQSITEAFF.

A single count supports this clone. The gene calls are TRBV6-5 and TRBJ2-2, with D uncertain. Germline V gene sequence: CDR1 MNHEY, CDR2 SVGAGI. V gave up 8 bases and J gave up 4 bases, with 11 bases separating them. The CDR3 runs to 13 residues. CDR3 loop: CASGVGGTGELFF. CDR3 nucleotide sequence: TGTGCCAGCGGAGTCGGTGGCACCGGGGAGCTGTTTTTT.

The chain couples TRBV19 to TRBJ1-1; D not certain. The CDR3 has 13 amino acids. V was cut by 6 bases and J by 2 bases, with 10 bases left in between. Looked up from germline, CDR1 is LNHDA and CDR2 is SQIVND (reference sequence). CDR3 DNA sequence: TGTGCCAGTAGCAGCGTCCGCAACACTGAAGCTTTCTTT. Amino acids: CASSSVRNTEAFF.

V gene TRBV2 combines with J gene TRBJ2-2; either TRBD1 or TRBD2 may supply D (5 bases each). The CDR3 contains 15 residues. Germline V gene data show CDR1 as SNHLY and CDR2 as FYNNEI. The V end was cut by 6 bases, the J end by 7 bases, with 18 bases between. The CDR3 loop reads CASSADRSGRGELFF. DNA for the CDR3: TGTGCCAGCAGCGCCGATAGATCGGGGCGCGGGGAGCTGTTTTTT.

The chain is built from TRBV7-2 and TRBJ1-4, with D possibly TRBD1 on 6 matching bases. The CDR3 spans 15 residues. The germline V gene has CDR1 SGHTA and CDR2 FQGNSA. V lost 1 base and J 8 bases, leaving 14 bases between the germline ends. CDR3 region: CASSLGRDTKEKLFF. Here the CDR3 DNA reads TGTGCCAGCAGCTTAGGGCGGGACACAAAAGAAAAACTGTTTTTT.

This rearrangement joins TRBV12-5 to TRBJ2-7; 10 positions agree with TRBD1. The germline V gene encodes CDR1 LGHNT and CDR2 FRNRAP. With V trimmed by 2 bases and J by 2 bases, 6 bases remained unmatched. This CDR3 has 16 residues. The CDR3 DNA is TGTGCTAGTGGTTTGCCCGGGGACAGGGGCACCTACGAGCAGTACTTC. The encoded protein is CASGLPGDRGTYEQYF.

The chain has TRBV4-1 and TRBJ2-7; D is unclear. This CDR3 region has 15 residues. V lost 2 bases and J 3 bases, leaving 14 bases between the germline ends. Germline loops: CDR1 MGHRA, CDR2 YSYEKL. CDR3 sequence (DNA): TGCGCCAGCAGCCAAACCTTAGGTCCGGGCTACGAGCAGTACTTC. This translates into CASSQTLGPGYEQYF.

This sequence joins TRBV19 and TRBJ1-2; no firm D call. Per germline, CDR1 LNHDA and CDR2 SQIVND (reference sequence). With 3 bases removed from V and 4 bases from J, the gap between germline ends came to 12 bases. CDR3 size: 14 residues. CDR3 DNA: TGTGCCAGTAGTATGGGAGGGCTCCTCTATGGCTACACCTTC. It encodes CASSMGGLLYGYTF.

V is TRBV19 and J is TRBJ1-2; TRBD1 aligns across 9 bases. J was trimmed by 8 bases and V by 5 bases; bases with no gene match: 9. The CDR3 is made up of 14 amino acids. Germline values: CDR1 LNHDA, CDR2 SQIVND (reference sequence). CDR3 sequence reads: CASSPGTGFGGYTF. The CDR3 DNA sequence: TGTGCCAGTAGTCCCGGGACAGGGTTTGGCGGCTACACCTTC.

The J gene is TRBJ1-3, the V gene TRBV15; the D gene is possibly TRBD1 (5 bases). V lost 1 base to trimming and J lost 0 bases, with 16 bases between them. The CDR3 is 18 residues long. Looked up from germline, CDR1 is LNHNV and CDR2 is YYDKDF (reference sequence). The CDR3 DNA reads as TGTGCCACCAGCAGAGCACACATACAGGCTGGCTCTGGAAACACCATATATTTT. Residues: CATSRAHIQAGSGNTIYF.

The genes are TRBV5-1 and TRBJ1-2; D may be TRBD1 (5 bases). The CDR3 has 11 residues. The germline V and J ends were trimmed by 3 bases and 9 bases, with 9 bases remaining between them. Per the germline V gene, CDR1 is SGHRS and CDR2 is YFSETQ. The CDR3 sequence is CASSSRDCYTF. The DNA of the CDR3 is TGCGCCAGCAGCTCCAGGGATTGCTACACCTTC.

The gene calls are TRBV3-1 (or the pseudogene TRBV3-2) and TRBJ1-1; 7 positions match TRBD1. Trimming cost V 6 bases and J 2 bases; bases outside gene matches: 9. CDR1 is LGHDT and CDR2 is YNNKEL in the germline V gene (reference sequence). The CDR3 totals 15 residues. The CDR3 nucleotides read TGTGCCAGCAGACTAAAGGGGGCCCCAAACACTGAAGCTTTCTTT. It yields the protein CASRLKGAPNTEAFF.

This clone was found once. This sequence joins TRBV5-4 and TRBJ2-3; weak D call: TRBD2 (6 bases). Germline values: CDR1 SGHNT, CDR2 YYREEE (reference sequence). The length of the CDR3 is 15 residues. With 4 bases removed from V and 2 bases from J, the gap between germline ends came to 14 bases. CDR3 DNA: TGTGCCAGCAGCGCCCCGGGACTTTACACAGATACGCAGTATTTT. This encodes CASSAPGLYTDTQYF.

The V and J genes are TRBV7-9 and TRBJ1-1; tentatively, D is TRBD1 (5 bases). This CDR3 region has 15 residues. Trimming removed 2 bases at V and 7 bases at J, with 17 bases between. Germline-derived CDR1 and CDR2 are SEHNR and FQNEAQ (reference sequence). CDR3 region: CASSLYPLRDGEAFF. DNA for the CDR3: TGTGCCAGCAGCTTATATCCTCTCCGGGACGGTGAAGCTTTCTTT. Variable domain in full (rest from reference TRBV7-9 and TRBJ1-1): DTGVSQNPRHKITKRGQNVTFRCDPISEHNRLYWYRQTLGQGPEFLTYFQNEAQLEKSRLLSDRFSAERPKGSFSTLEIQRTEQGDSAMYLCASSLYPLRDGEAFFGQGTRLTVV.

This chain links TRBV6-2 or TRBV6-3 with TRBJ1-2, with a tentative D call TRBD1 (5 bases). The germline V gene encodes CDR1 MNHEY and CDR2 SVGEGT. This CDR3 region has 14 residues. Trimming stripped 0 bases from V and 4 bases from J, with 9 bases between. CDR3 nucleotide sequence: TGTGCCAGCAGTTACTCAGGGGCGACCTATGGCTACACCTTC. The encoded protein is CASSYSGATYGYTF.

The chain combines TRBV18 with TRBJ1-2; 9 nucleotides match TRBD1. Germline CDR1 is KGHSH and CDR2 is LQKENI. With V trimmed by 4 bases and J by 2 bases, 14 bases remained unmatched. This CDR3 has 18 residues. The CDR3 DNA reads TGTGCCAGCTCACGTTGGACAGGGGCCTCGGTTGGGAACTATGGCTACACCTTC. Translated, it gives CASSRWTGASVGNYGYTF.

CDR3 coding DNA: TGTGCCACTTCTCCCCTGACAGGCTCCTATGGCTACACCTTC. As protein: CATSPLTGSYGYTF. V is TRBV28 and J is TRBJ1-2; perhaps TRBD1 as D (6 bases). Trimming left V 10 bases short and J 4 bases short, with 19 bases between. Germline V gene lookup returns CDR1 MDHEN and CDR2 SYDVKM. This CDR3 is 14 amino acids long.

This sequence joins TRBV7-2 and TRBJ1-1, with D possibly TRBD1 on 5 matching bases. Trimming pared 8 bases from V and 4 bases from J, leaving 14 bases between. CDR3 size: 13 residues. Germline CDR1 is SGHTA and CDR2 is FQGNSA. The CDR3 loop is CASLPGGGTEAFF. In nucleotides, the CDR3 is TGTGCCAGCCTGCCTGGTGGGGGCACTGAAGCTTTCTTT. The full variable domain, in which reference TRBV7-2 and TRBJ1-1 provide the parts outside the CDR3, is GAGVSQSPSNKVTEKGKDVELRCDPISGHTALYWYRQSLGQGLEFLIYFQGNSAPDKSGLPSDRFSAERTGGSVSTLTIQRTQQEDSAVYLCASLPGGGTEAFFGQGTRLTVV.

This clone appeared a single time. CDR3 loop: CASKKETGYGYTF. The CDR3 bases are TGTGCCAGCAAAAAAGAGACGGGATATGGCTACACCTTC. The chain joins TRBV2 to TRBJ1-2; the D is unclear. The CDR3 has 13 residues. The V gene's germline CDR1 is SNHLY and CDR2 FYNNEI. V lost 7 bases and J 5 bases, leaving 14 bases between the germline ends.

The V gene is TRBV19, the J gene TRBJ1-2, with 9 bases matching TRBD1. After removal of 5 bases from V and 7 bases from J, the junction contained 8 bases not matched to a gene. CDR1 and CDR2 from the germline V gene are LNHDA and SQIVND (reference sequence). The CDR3 contains 14 residues. The CDR3: CASSVGTGFSGYTF. CDR3 in DNA: TGTGCCAGTAGTGTCGGGACAGGGTTCTCTGGCTACACCTTC.